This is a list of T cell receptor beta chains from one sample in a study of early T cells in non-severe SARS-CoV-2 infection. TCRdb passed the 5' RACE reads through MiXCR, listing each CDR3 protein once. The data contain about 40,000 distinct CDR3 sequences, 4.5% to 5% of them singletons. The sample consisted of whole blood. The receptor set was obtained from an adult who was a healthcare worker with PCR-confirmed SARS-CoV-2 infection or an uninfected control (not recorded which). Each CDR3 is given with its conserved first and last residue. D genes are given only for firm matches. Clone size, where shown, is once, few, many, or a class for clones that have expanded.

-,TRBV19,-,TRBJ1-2,TGTGCCAGTAGTATACGGCTAAGGACGGCTTTCTATGGCTACACCTTC,CASSIRLRTAFYGYTF
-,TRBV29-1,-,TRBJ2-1,TGCAGCTCGGAAAGGGGTGGCTATGAGCAGTTCTTC,CSSERGGYEQFF
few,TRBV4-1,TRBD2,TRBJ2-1,TGCGCCAGCAGCCAACCCGGGGGGACTGAGCAGTTCTTC,CASSQPGGTEQFF
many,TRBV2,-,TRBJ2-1,TGTGCCAGCCCGAGGAGGGGTTCAGTCTATGAGCAGTTCTTC,CASPRRGSVYEQFF
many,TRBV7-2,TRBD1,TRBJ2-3,TGTGCCAGCAGCTCGACAGGGGGCGCAGATACGCAGTATTTT,CASSSTGGADTQYF
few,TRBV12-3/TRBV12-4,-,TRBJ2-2,TGTGCCAGCAGTTCCGGGACTTCCACCGGGGAGCTGTTTTTT,CASSSGTSTGELFF
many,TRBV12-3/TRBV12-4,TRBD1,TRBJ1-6,TGTGCCAGCACCGGACAGGGGGCGCGTTCACCCCTCCACTTT,CASTGQGARSPLHF
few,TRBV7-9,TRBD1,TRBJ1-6,TGTGCCAGCAGCTCTTATAGCGGGACAGGGATTTCACCCCTCCACTTT,CASSSYSGTGISPLHF
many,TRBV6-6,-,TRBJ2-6,TGTGCCAGCAGTTACATCAGGGCTGGGGCCAACGTCCTGACTTTC,CASSYIRAGANVLTF
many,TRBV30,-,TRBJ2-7,TGTGCCTGGAGTGTTGATCTAATGGGGCAGCAGTACTTC,CAWSVDLMGQQYF
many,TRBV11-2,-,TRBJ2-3,TGTGCCAGCAGCCCCGGACCGAACCAGGGTAGGAGGTCCGATACGCAGTATTTT,CASSPGPNQGRRSDTQYF
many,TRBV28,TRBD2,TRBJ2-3,TGTGCCAGCAGTTTTAGCGGGAGTGGGACAGATACGCAGTATTTT,CASSFSGSGTDTQYF
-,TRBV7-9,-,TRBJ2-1,TGTGCCAGCAGCTCCTCACTAGCCAATGAGCAGTTCTTC,CASSSSLANEQFF
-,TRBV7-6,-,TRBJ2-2,TGTGCCAGCAGCTTATCGGGAGAGACCGGGGAGCTGTTTTTT,CASSLSGETGELFF
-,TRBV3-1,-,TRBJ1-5,TGTGCCAGCAGCCAAGAAGCCGTAAATCAGCCCCAGCATTTT,CASSQEAVNQPQHF
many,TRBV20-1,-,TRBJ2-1,TGCAGTGCTAGGGTTGACTGGGCGGACTATAAGAGTAATGAGCAGTTCTTC,CSARVDWADYKSNEQFF
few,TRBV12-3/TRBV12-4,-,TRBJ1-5,TGTGCCTCCAGGTGGGGCAATCAGCCCCAGCATTTT,CASRWGNQPQHF
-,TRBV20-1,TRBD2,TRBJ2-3,TGCAGTGCCAGACTAGCCAACACAGATACGCAGTATTTT,CSARLANTDTQYF
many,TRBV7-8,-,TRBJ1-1,TGTGCCAGCAGCCACGGGACAAACACTGAAGCTTTCTTT,CASSHGTNTEAFF
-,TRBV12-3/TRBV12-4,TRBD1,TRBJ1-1,TGTGCCAGCAGCTTCGGGACAGAGAACACCGAAGCTTTCTTT,CASSFGTENTEAFF
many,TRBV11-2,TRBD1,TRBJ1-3,TGTGCCAGCATCTCGACAGGGGCAAACACCATATATTTT,CASISTGANTIYF
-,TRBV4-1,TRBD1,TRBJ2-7,TGCGCCAGCAGCCAAGGGGGACAGACCTACGAGCAGTACTTC,CASSQGGQTYEQYF
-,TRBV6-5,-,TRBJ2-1,TGTGCCAGCAGGGACGGTGGAGACTACAATGAGCAGTTCTTC,CASRDGGDYNEQFF
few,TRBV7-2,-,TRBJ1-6,TGTGCCAGCAGCCGAGGCACCAGGGTTTCACCCCTCCACTTT,CASSRGTRVSPLHF
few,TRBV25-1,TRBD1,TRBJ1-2,TGTGCCAGCAGTGGCGGACAGGGGGCAGTTGGCTACACCTTC,CASSGGQGAVGYTF
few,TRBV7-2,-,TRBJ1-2,TGTGCCAGCAGCTCCTATCGGGGGGAGTATGGCTACACCTTC,CASSSYRGEYGYTF
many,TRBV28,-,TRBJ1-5,TGTGCCAGCAGTCCGGGGGGGAGTCAGCCCCAGCATTTT,CASSPGGSQPQHF
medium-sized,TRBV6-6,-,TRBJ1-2,TGTGCCAGCAGCCCGGGGCCCGACAGCTATGGCTACACCTTC,CASSPGPDSYGYTF
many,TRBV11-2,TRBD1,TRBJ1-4,TGTGCCAGCAGCTCGGGACAGGGGAATGAAAAACTGTTTTTT,CASSSGQGNEKLFF
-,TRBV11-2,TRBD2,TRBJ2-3,TGTGCCAGTCTTAGCGGGATCACAGATACGCAGTATTTT,CASLSGITDTQYF
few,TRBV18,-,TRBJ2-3,TGTGCCAGCTCACCGGGAAACACAGATACGCAGTATTTT,CASSPGNTDTQYF
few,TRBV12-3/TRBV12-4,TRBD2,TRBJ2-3,TGTGCCAGCAGCAAGGGACTAGCGGGAGATACGCAGTATTTT,CASSKGLAGDTQYF
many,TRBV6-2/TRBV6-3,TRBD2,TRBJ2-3,TGTGCCAGCAGTACCGGGGGGGCCGCGGATACGCAGTATTTT,CASSTGGAADTQYF
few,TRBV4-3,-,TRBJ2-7,TGCGCCAGCAGCCAACAAGTTTTCTACGAGCAGTACTTC,CASSQQVFYEQYF
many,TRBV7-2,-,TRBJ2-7,TGTGCCAGCAGCTCGTTCGCGGGACCCTACGAGCAGTACTTC,CASSSFAGPYEQYF
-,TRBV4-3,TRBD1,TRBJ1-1,TGCGCCAGCAGCCATGACAGGGGGGCTGAAGCTTTCTTT,CASSHDRGAEAFF
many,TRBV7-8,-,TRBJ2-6,TGTGCCAGCAGCCCCGGGACCTCTGGGGCCAACGTCCTGACTTTC,CASSPGTSGANVLTF